This is a list of T cell receptor beta chains from one sample in a study of T cells in Graves' hyperthyroidism and ophthalmopathy. TCRdb ran MiXCR on the multiplex PCR reads and lists one entry per CDR3 protein. Among nearly 600,000 distinct CDR3 sequences listed, 14% were seen once. Sequenced: blood. Receptors originate from a woman aged 25 to 39 with Graves' hyperthyroidism that later progressed to Graves' ophthalmopathy. Both conserved end residues are part of each CDR3. The order of the fields is V gene, J gene, clone size, D gene, CDR3 DNA, CDR3 protein. A D gene is named only where the DNA matches it firmly. Some rows have no size entry. The others give once, few or many, or a class for an expanded clone.

V: TRBV19; J: TRBJ2-1; size: few; D: .; DNA: TGTGCCAGTACCTCAGGTCAGGGCTACAATGAGCAGTTCTTC; CDR3: CASTSGQGYNEQFF
V: TRBV12-5; J: TRBJ2-5; size: many; D: .; DNA: TGTGCTAGTGGTTTAGAGACCCAGTACTTC; CDR3: CASGLETQYF
V: TRBV28; J: TRBJ2-1; size: many; D: TRBD1; DNA: TGTGCCAGCAGTTTCGGTACAGGGGTCGTTGAGCAGTTCTTC; CDR3: CASSFGTGVVEQFF
V: TRBV7-2; J: TRBJ2-2; size: many; D: .; DNA: TGTGCCAGCAGACCTACAGGGCTCACCGGGGAGCTGTTTTTT; CDR3: CASRPTGLTGELFF
V: TRBV7-2; J: TRBJ1-1; size: many; D: .; DNA: TGTGCCAGCAGCCATTTTCTGGGGTCCTTAATGAACACTGAAGCTTTCTTT; CDR3: CASSHFLGSLMNTEAFF
V: TRBV11-2; J: TRBJ1-2; size: .; D: TRBD1; DNA: TGTGCCAGCAGCTTAGGCGACAACAGGGGGCAGGAGGGCTACACCTTC; CDR3: CASSLGDNRGQEGYTF
V: TRBV7-8; J: TRBJ1-5; size: many; D: .; DNA: TGTGCCAGCAGCTTAAACTCGGGAGGGAATCAGCCCCAGCATTTT; CDR3: CASSLNSGGNQPQHF
V: TRBV6-1; J: TRBJ1-6; size: few; D: TRBD1; DNA: TGTGCCAGCAGGACCGGACAGGGGGCTGATTCACCCCTCCACTTT; CDR3: CASRTGQGADSPLHF
V: TRBV25-1; J: TRBJ2-7; size: few; D: .; DNA: TGTGCCAGCAGTGAATATATTTCCGAGCAGTACTTC; CDR3: CASSEYISEQYF
V: TRBV11-3; J: TRBJ2-1; size: many; D: .; DNA: TGTGCCAGCAGCTTAGTCCGGGGAAACAATGAGCAGTTCTTC; CDR3: CASSLVRGNNEQFF
V: TRBV7-6; J: TRBJ2-3; size: .; D: TRBD2; DNA: TGTGCCAGCAGCTGGCACAGGGGGGGGACTAGCGGGAGACGAAGCGCGCCGAATACGCAGTATTTT; CDR3: CASSWHRGGTSGRRSAPNTQYF
V: TRBV19; J: TRBJ1-2; size: many; D: .; DNA: TGTGCCAGTAGCTCAAGTGGCTACACCTTC; CDR3: CASSSSGYTF
V: TRBV5-1; J: TRBJ2-2; size: .; D: TRBD2; DNA: TGCGCCAGCAGCTTGGCCCCGTCTAGCGGGAGCTCCGGGGAGCTGTTTTTT; CDR3: CASSLAPSSGSSGELFF
V: TRBV6-5; J: TRBJ2-7; size: many; D: .; DNA: TGTGCCAGCAGTTACGAGGGGTACGAGCAGTACTTC; CDR3: CASSYEGYEQYF
V: TRBV14; J: TRBJ2-3; size: once; D: .; DNA: TGTGCCAGCAGCCAAGTTTACACAGATACGCAGTATTTT; CDR3: CASSQVYTDTQYF
V: TRBV27; J: TRBJ1-2; size: many; D: .; DNA: TGTGCCAGCAGTTTATCAACCGTAACAGTCTCTTCTAACTATGGCTACACCTTC; CDR3: CASSLSTVTVSSNYGYTF
V: TRBV20-1; J: TRBJ2-1; size: few; D: .; DNA: TGCAGTGCTAGTATGGCCTCTACCTACAATGAGCAGTTCTTC; CDR3: CSASMASTYNEQFF
V: TRBV7-6; J: TRBJ2-7; size: .; D: TRBD1; DNA: TGTGCCAGCAGCTACGACAGGGGGTTATCGGGTGAGCAGTACTTC; CDR3: CASSYDRGLSGEQYF
V: TRBV28; J: TRBJ1-2; size: many; D: .; DNA: TGTGCCAGCAGTTCACCCGCGGCGTCTAACTATGGCTACACCTTC; CDR3: CASSSPAASNYGYTF
V: TRBV4-1; J: TRBJ2-7; size: many; D: .; DNA: TGCGCCAGCAGCCCCGACTATTCGCGCTCCTACGAGCAGTACTTC; CDR3: CASSPDYSRSYEQYF
V: TRBV7-2; J: TRBJ2-1; size: few; D: TRBD2; DNA: TGTGCCAGCAGCTTAGCGGCGGGAGGGCAGTTCTTC; CDR3: CASSLAAGGQFF
V: TRBV6-5; J: TRBJ2-7; size: few; D: TRBD2; DNA: TGTGCCAGCAGTTACGGGGGGGACTTGACCTACGAGCAGTACTTC; CDR3: CASSYGGDLTYEQYF
V: TRBV5-5; J: TRBJ2-7; size: .; D: .; DNA: TGTGCCAGCAGCTTCGGTTACTCCTACGAGCAGTACTTC; CDR3: CASSFGYSYEQYF
V: TRBV28; J: TRBJ2-1; size: many; D: TRBD1; DNA: TGTGCCAGCAGGCTGGACAGGCTCAATGAGCAGTTCTTC; CDR3: CASRLDRLNEQFF
V: TRBV7-8; J: TRBJ2-3; size: many; D: .; DNA: TGTGCCTGTGGGCAGGCAGATACGCAGTATTTT; CDR3: CACGQADTQYF
V: TRBV7-9; J: TRBJ2-1; size: few; D: .; DNA: TGTGCCAGCAGCTCACCCCGGTCGTTCAATGAGCAGTTCTTC; CDR3: CASSSPRSFNEQFF
V: TRBV12-3/TRBV12-4; J: TRBJ2-2; size: many; D: .; DNA: TGTGCCAGCAGAAAATCGATGAACGCCGGCACCGGGGAGCTGTTTTTT; CDR3: CASRKSMNAGTGELFF
V: TRBV6-1; J: TRBJ2-7; size: .; D: TRBD1; DNA: TGTGCCAGCTCACCCTTTGGTGCAGGGGGAGTCTACGAGCAGTACTTC; CDR3: CASSPFGAGGVYEQYF
V: TRBV4-2; J: TRBJ2-5; size: many; D: .; DNA: TGTGCCAGCAGCCAATCCCTTGGGACGATCCAAGAGACCCAGTACTTC; CDR3: CASSQSLGTIQETQYF
V: TRBV19; J: TRBJ1-1; size: many; D: TRBD1; DNA: TGTGCCAGTAGTATGGGGGTTCGGACAGGAGAAGCTTTCTTT; CDR3: CASSMGVRTGEAFF
V: TRBV9; J: TRBJ1-2; size: few; D: TRBD1; DNA: TGTGCCAGCAGCCCCCGGACAGGGACAGGCTATGGCTACACCTTC; CDR3: CASSPRTGTGYGYTF
V: TRBV19; J: TRBJ2-1; size: .; D: TRBD1; DNA: TGTGCCAGTAGTGACAGGGGAGGCAATGAGCAGTTCTTC; CDR3: CASSDRGGNEQFF
V: TRBV9; J: TRBJ1-2; size: .; D: .; DNA: TGTGCCAGCACTCAGGCAGGCTTTAACTATGGCTACACCTTC; CDR3: CASTQAGFNYGYTF
V: TRBV7-2; J: TRBJ2-3; size: .; D: TRBD2; DNA: TGTGCCAGCAGCCCCGGGACTAAGGTCGAGTATTTT; CDR3: CASSPGTKVEYF
V: TRBV9; J: TRBJ2-1; size: many; D: TRBD2; DNA: TGTGCCAGCAGCGTGAGCGGGAGCTCCTACAATGAGCAGTTCTTC; CDR3: CASSVSGSSYNEQFF
V: TRBV7-6; J: TRBJ2-1; size: many; D: TRBD1; DNA: TGTGCCAGCAGCCTACGACAGGGCGGCGAATCCAATGAGCAGTTCTTC; CDR3: CASSLRQGGESNEQFF